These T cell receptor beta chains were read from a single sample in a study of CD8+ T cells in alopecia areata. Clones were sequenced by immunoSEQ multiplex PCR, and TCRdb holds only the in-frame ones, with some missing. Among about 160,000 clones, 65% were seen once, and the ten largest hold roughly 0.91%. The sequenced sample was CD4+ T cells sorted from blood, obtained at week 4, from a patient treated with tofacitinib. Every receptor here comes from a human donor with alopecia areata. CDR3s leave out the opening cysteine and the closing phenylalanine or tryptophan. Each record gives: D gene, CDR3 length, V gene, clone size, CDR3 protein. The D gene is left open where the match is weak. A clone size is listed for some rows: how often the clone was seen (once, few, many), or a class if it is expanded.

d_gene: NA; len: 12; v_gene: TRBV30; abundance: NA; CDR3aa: AWSPLSMNTEAF
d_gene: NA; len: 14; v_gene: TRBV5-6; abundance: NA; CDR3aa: ASSLRHGYGDGELF
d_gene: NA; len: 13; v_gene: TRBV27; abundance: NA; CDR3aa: ASSRRIGGGEKLF
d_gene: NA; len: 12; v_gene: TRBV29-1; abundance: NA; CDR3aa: SVGTDYSNQPQH
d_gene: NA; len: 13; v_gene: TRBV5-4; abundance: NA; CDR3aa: ASSFAGPGQETQY
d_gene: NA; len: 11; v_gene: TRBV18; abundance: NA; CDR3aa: ASSPSGVAEAF
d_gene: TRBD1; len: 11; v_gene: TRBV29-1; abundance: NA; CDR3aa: SVETGVGSPLH
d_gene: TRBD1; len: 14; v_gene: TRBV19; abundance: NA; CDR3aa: ASSIRAGGELYEQY
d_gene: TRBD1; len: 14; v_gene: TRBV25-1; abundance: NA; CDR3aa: ASSGGTGKECNEQF
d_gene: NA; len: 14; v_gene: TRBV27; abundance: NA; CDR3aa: ASSLWSGWNTGELF
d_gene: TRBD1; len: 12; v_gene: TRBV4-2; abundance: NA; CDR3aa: ASSTRTGKVGYT
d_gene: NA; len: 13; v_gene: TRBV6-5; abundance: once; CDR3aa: ASSYLRGGNSPLH
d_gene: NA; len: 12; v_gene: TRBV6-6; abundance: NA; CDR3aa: ASSSLGQSYEQY
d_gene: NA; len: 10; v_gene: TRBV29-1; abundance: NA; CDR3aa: SVSSGANVLT
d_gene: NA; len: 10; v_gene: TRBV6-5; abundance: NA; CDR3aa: ASSPEGGEAF
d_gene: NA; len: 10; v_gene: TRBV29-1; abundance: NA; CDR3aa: SVVPGVREQF
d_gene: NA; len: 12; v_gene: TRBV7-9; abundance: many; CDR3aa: ASSLTDPGNTIY
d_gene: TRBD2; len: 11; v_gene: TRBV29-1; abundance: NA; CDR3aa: SVGSGAGNEQF
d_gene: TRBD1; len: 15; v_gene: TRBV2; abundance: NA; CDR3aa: ASSDLPGQGRLGELF
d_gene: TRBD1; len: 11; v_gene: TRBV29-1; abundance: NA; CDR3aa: SVAGGGNQPQH
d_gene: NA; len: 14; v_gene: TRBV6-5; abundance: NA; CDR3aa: ASSYSSGAGRYGYT
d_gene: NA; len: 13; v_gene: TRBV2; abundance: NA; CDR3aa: ASKGDTSYNSPLH
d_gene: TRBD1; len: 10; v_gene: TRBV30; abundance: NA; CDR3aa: AYTGGNYGYT
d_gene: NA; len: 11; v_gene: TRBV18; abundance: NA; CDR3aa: ASSPLFFDEQY
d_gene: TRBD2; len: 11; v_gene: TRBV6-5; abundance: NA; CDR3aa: ASSGLAADTQY
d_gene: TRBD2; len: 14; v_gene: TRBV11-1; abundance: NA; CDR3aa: ASSPLLAGAHNEQF
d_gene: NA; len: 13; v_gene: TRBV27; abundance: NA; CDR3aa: ASSFIGSANSPLH
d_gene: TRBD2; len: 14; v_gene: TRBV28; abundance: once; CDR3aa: ASRIQLAGGSYEQY
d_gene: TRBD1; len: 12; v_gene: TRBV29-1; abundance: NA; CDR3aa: SVDPQGTAETQY
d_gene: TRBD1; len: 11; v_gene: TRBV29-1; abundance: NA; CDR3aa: SVGQGQYNEQF
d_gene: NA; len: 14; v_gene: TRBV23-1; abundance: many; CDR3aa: ASSQSWPPTNEKLF
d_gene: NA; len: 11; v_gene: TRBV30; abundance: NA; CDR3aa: AWSVGGIGEAF
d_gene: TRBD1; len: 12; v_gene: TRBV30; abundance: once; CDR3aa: AWDRQGSTGELF
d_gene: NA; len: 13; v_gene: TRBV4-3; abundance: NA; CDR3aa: ASSQGPTENYGYT
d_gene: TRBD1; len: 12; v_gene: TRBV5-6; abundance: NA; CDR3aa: ASSTGTDNSPLH
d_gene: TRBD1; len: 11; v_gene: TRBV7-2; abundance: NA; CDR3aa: ASSSDRGSGYT
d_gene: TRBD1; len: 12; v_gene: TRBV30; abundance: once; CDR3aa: AWSRDRVGNEQF
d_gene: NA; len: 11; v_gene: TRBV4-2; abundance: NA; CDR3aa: ASSLTVQETQY
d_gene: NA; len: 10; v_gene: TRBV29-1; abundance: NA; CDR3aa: SSRGGVETQY
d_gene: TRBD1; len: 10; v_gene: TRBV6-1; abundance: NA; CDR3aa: ASRDRDYEQY
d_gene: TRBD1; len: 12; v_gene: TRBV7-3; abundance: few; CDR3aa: ASSPGQGNTEAF
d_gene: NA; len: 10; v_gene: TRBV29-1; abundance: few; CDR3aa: SVQGTQETQY
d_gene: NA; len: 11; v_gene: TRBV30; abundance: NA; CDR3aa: AWSVQAAYGYT
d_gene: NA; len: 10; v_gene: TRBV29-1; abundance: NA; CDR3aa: SGRAGLETQY
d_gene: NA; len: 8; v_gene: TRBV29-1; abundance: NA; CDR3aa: SVVTTEAF
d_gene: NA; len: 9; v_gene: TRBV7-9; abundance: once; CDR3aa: ASSGEKDQY
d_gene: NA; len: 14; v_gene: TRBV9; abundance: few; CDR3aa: ASSVAGVGQTNEQF
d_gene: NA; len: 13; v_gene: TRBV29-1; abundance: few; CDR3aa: SVEWVGTREDTQY
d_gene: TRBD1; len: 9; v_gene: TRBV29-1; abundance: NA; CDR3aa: SVGTGYGYT